The clone carrying this T cell receptor (beta chain) was observed a handful of times. Antigen: not known. Other DNA sequences in the same sample also yield this CDR3. This sample was included in a study of OX40 agonist ivuxolimab in advanced cancers. Study results and caveats: Researchers report that CD8+ T cells had, on average, more expanded clones than CD4+.

The CDR3 length is 12 residues. Germline CDR1 is MNHEY and CDR2 is SVGAGI. With 6 bases removed from V and 3 bases from J, the gap between germline ends came to 9 bases. Sequencing used immunoSEQ multiplex PCR; TCRdb keeps in-frame clones, though not all of them. The data hold tens of thousands of clones, with around 78% observed a single time. The clonotype comes from an adult with an advanced solid tumor such as melanoma, head and neck, liver or kidney cancer. This rearrangement joins TRBV6-5 to TRBJ2-7, with D maybe TRBD1 (6 bases). Sequencing used CD4+ or CD8+ T cells sorted from blood, obtained in a trial of the OX40 agonist ivuxolimab. CDR3: CASRGGDYEQYF. The CDR3 DNA follows: TGTGCCAGCAGAGGGGGTGACTACGAGCAGTACTTC.